Here is one T cell receptor beta chain with its context. Its antigen is not identified. The data stem from a study of graft-versus-host responses after intestinal transplantation. Losses at the gene ends were 1 base for V and 4 bases for J; bases not matched to a gene: 10. This CDR3 has 18 amino acids. The germline V gene has CDR1 SGHTA and CDR2 FQGNSA. Produced via immunoSEQ multiplex PCR; TCRdb's table is partial and in-frame only. The sample gives roughly 90,000 clones, 88% of which show up once; under 0.3% is in the top ten. The sequence was obtained from a human donor who was the organ donor for an intestinal transplant. V gene TRBV7-2 combines with J gene TRBJ1-6, with TRBD1 matching 7 bases. The sequencing here drew on unstimulated CD4+ T cells sorted from spleen or lymph node cells, taken before transplant. CDR3 nucleotide sequence: TGTGCCAGCAGCTTAGATGAGGGGGCTATCCTTTATAATTCACCCCTCCACTTT. This gives the protein CASSLDEGAILYNSPLHF.